This entry features one T cell receptor (beta chain) sequence. This sample was included in a study of identical twins. CDR3 length: 11 amino acids. Germline V gene data show CDR1 as MNHEY and CDR2 as SVGAGI. Trimming shortened V by 3 bases and J by 10 bases, and 7 bases separated the two germline ends. TCRdb processed the 5' RACE reads anew with MiXCR; each CDR3 protein has one entry. The sample carries 250,000 to 350,000 distinct CDR3 sequences, under 9% recorded once. This sample also belongs to another study, concerning yellow fever vaccine responses in identical twins.

Sequencing was performed on memory (CD45RO+) T cells sorted from blood. The rearrangement links TRBV6-5 to TRBJ2-1; D not certain. The sequence came from a woman aged 18-29 years in good health. CDR3 residues: CASSYNQEQFF. For the CDR3, the DNA is TGTGCCAGCAGTTATAACCAAGAGCAGTTCTTC.